The 3 T cell receptor beta chains reported below all come from one sample, sequenced in a study of T cells in Graves' hyperthyroidism and ophthalmopathy. From RNA transcripts, TCR beta CDR3 regions were amplified. The primer set for the first-round RT-PCR of the TCR CDR3 was HTBI. TCRdb recomputed calls from the multiplex PCR reads with MiXCR, one row per CDR3 protein. Counted here are about 290,000 distinct CDR3 sequences, roughly an eighth occurring once; the ten biggest clones make up around 8%. Source material: blood. The receptors were gathered from a woman between 40 and 55 years old with Graves' hyperthyroidism.

This clonotype was seen only a few times. The chain recombines TRBV12-3 or TRBV12-4 with TRBJ1-2, with D possibly matching TRBD1 (5 bases). This CDR3 is 16 amino acids long. V was pared by 1 base and J by 2 bases, with 14 bases between. CDR3 DNA: TGTGCCAGCAGTTTAGGGTTATGGGACGGGAACTATGGCTACACCTTC. Translation: CASSLGLWDGNYGYTF.

The chain uses TRBV5-1 and TRBJ2-3; TRBD1 or TRBD2 may be the D gene (6 bases each). Germline CDR1 and CDR2: SGHRS and YFSETQ. The V end was cut by 2 bases, the J end by 6 bases, with 13 bases between. The CDR3 totals 14 residues. The CDR3 DNA is TGCGCCAGCAGCTTAGGGGGACTGTGGGATACGCAGTATTTT. As protein: CASSLGGLWDTQYF.

Note on this clonotype: A much more abundant neighbour one base away suggests this may be a read error. In this CDR3 the conserved last residue, phenylalanine or tryptophan, is missing, so a read error is likely. This chain uses TRBV12-3 or TRBV12-4 with TRBJ2-1, with D perhaps TRBD1 (6 bases). Trimming stripped 7 bases from V and 8 bases from J, with 21 bases between. CDR3 length: 15 residues. The CDR3 is CASTKTGLKGYEQFL. The CDR3 DNA sequence: TGTGCCAGCACAAAGACAGGCCTAAAAGGGTATGAGCAGTTCCTC.